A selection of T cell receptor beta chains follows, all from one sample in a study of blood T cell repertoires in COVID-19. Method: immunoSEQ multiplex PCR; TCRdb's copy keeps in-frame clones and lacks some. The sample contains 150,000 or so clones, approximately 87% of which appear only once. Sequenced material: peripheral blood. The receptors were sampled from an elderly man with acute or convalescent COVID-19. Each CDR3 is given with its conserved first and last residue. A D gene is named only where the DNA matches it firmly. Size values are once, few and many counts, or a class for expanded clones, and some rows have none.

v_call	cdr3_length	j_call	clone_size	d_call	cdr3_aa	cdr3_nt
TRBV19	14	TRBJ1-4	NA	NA	CASSDLAGSEKLFF	TGTGCCAGTTCAGATCTCGCAGGGTCTGAAAAACTGTTTTTT
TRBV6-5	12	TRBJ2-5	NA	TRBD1	CASRDRQETQYF	TGTGCCAGCCGGGACAGGCAAGAGACCCAGTACTTC
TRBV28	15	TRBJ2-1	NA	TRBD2	CASSRRGGVTYEQFF	TGTGCCAGCAGCCGCCGGGGGGGGGTAACCTATGAGCAGTTCTTC
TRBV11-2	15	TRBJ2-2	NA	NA	CASRSHWADTGELFF	TGTGCCAGCAGATCACATTGGGCCGACACCGGGGAGCTGTTTTTT
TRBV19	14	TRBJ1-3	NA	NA	CATRGSPGGNTIYF	TGTGCCACACGGGGGAGCCCCGGAGGAAACACCATATATTTT
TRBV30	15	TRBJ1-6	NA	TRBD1	CAWRSPTGAGSPLHF	TGTGCCTGGAGATCCCCCACAGGGGCGGGCTCACCCCTCCACTTT
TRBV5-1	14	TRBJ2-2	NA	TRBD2	CASSGDYLTGELFF	TGCGCCAGCAGCGGGGACTATTTGACCGGGGAGCTGTTTTTT
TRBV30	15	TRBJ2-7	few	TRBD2	CAWSWASGRVYEQYF	TGTGCCTGGAGTTGGGCTAGCGGGAGGGTATACGAGCAGTACTTC
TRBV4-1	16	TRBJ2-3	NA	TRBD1	CASSQPGGTGTDTQYF	TGCGCCAGCAGCCAACCCGGGGGGACAGGGACAGATACGCAGTATTTT
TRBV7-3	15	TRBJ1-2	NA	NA	CASSRDGGSDYGYTF	TGTGCCAGCAGCAGGGATGGGGGCAGCGACTATGGCTACACCTTC
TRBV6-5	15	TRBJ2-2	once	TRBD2	CASTPGLAGVGELFF	TGTGCCAGCACCCCGGGACTAGCGGGGGTCGGGGAGCTGTTTTTT
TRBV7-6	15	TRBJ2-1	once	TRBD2	CASSLGLAGDNEQFF	TGTGCCAGCAGCTTAGGACTAGCGGGAGACAATGAGCAGTTCTTC
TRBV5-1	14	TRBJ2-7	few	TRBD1	CASSLRTGGYEQYF	TGCGCCAGCAGCTTGCGGACAGGGGGTTACGAGCAGTACTTC
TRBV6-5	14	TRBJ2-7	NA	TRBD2	CAITTSGPPYEQYF	TGTGCCATCACGACTAGCGGGCCTCCCTACGAGCAGTACTTC
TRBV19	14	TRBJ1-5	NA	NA	CASLHRYSNQPQHF	TGTGCCAGTCTCCATCGCTATAGCAATCAGCCCCAGCATTTT
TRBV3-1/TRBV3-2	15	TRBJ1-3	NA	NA	CASSPAGRAGNTIYF	TGTGCCAGCAGCCCAGCGGGCCGCGCAGGAAACACCATATATTTT
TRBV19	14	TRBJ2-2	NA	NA	CASRPRGRTGELFF	TGTGCCAGTAGACCCCGGGGTCGCACCGGGGAGCTGTTTTTT
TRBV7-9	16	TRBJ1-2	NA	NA	CASSLLTDSPTNGYTF	TGTGCCAGCAGCTTATTGACAGACAGTCCTACGAATGGCTACACCTTC
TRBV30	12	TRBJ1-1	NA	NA	CAWSDGNTEAFF	TGTGCCTGGAGTGACGGGAACACTGAAGCTTTCTTT
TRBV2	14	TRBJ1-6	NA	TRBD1	CASSAGTAQGSLHF	TGTGCCAGCAGTGCCGGGACAGCCCAAGGGTCCCTCCACTTT
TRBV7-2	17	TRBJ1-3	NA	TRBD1	CASSYRPTGHSGNTIYF	TGTGCCAGCAGCTACCGACCGACAGGGCACTCTGGAAACACCATATATTTT
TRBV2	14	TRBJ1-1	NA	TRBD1	CASKTGTGDTEAFF	TGTGCCAGCAAGACCGGGACAGGGGACACTGAAGCTTTCTTT
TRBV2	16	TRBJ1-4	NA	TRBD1	CASRTGTEATNEKLFF	TGTGCCAGCAGGACAGGGACGGAAGCAACTAATGAAAAACTGTTTTTT
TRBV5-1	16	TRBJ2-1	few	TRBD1	CASSEGTGISYNEQFF	TGCGCCAGCAGCGAAGGGACAGGTATATCCTACAATGAGCAGTTCTTC
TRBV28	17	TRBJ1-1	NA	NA	CASSLGKGRGGNTEAFF	TGTGCCAGCAGTTTAGGGAAGGGGCGGGGAGGGAACACTGAAGCTTTCTTT
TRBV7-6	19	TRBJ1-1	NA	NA	CASSLVAPGPGGGDTEAFF	TGTGCCAGCAGCTTGGTCGCGCCGGGCCCCGGCGGGGGGGACACTGAAGCTTTCTTT
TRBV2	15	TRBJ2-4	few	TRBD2	CASSEALTSGTDQYF	TGTGCCAGCAGTGAAGCCCTGACTAGCGGAACGGATCAGTACTTC
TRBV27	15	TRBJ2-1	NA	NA	CASSALSSAENEQFF	TGTGCCAGCAGTGCCCTCTCTAGCGCGGAAAATGAGCAGTTCTTC
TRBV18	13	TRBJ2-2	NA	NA	CASSPESSGELFF	TGTGCCAGCTCACCAGAGAGCTCCGGGGAGCTGTTTTTT